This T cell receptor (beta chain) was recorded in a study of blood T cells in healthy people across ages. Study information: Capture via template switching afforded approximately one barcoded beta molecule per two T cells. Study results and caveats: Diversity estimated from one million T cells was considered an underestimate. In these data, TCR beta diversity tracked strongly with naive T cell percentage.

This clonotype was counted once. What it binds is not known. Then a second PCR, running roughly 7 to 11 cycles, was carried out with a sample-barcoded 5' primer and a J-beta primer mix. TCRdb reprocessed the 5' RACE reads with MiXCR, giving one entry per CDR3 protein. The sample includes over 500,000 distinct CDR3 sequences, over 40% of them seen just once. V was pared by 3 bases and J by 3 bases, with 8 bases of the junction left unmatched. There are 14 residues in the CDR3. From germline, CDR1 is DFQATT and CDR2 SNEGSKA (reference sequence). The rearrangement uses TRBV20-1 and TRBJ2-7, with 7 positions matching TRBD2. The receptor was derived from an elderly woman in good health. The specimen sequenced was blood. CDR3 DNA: TGCAGTGCTAGGGGGCTAGCGGAAAACTACGAGCAGTACTTC. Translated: CSARGLAENYEQYF.